This T cell receptor beta chain was recovered during a study of blood T cell repertoires in COVID-19. Study overall: COVID-19 samples from acute and convalescent phases originated in the United States, Italy and Spain.

Across fewer than 25 US areas, participants ranged in age from about 18 to 89 years. Recovered Cohort 3 donors showed two negative PCRs, clearance, or symptom resolution. Profiled with immunoSEQ multiplex PCR; TCRdb holds only in-frame clones, not every one. The sample lists about 250,000 clones, 80% to 90% occurring once. Germline V gives CDR1 SGDLS, CDR2 YYNGEE. CDR3 length: 14 amino acids. Trimming removed 3 bases from V and 6 bases from J, with 12 bases in between. This clone appeared a few times. The sequencing input was PBMCs or T cells enriched from blood (not recorded which). The chain combines TRBV9 with TRBJ2-2; D is perhaps TRBD2 (7 bases). The receptor's source is a woman between 18 and 30 years old who had recovered from COVID-19. CDR3 sequence reads: CASSGGGTAGELFF. The DNA for the CDR3 is TGTGCCAGCAGCGGGGGGGGCACAGCCGGGGAGCTGTTTTTT. The variable domain in full, completed from reference TRBV9 and TRBJ2-2, reads DSGVTQTPKHLITATGQRVTLRCSPRSGDLSVYWYQQSLDQGLQFLIQYYNGEERAKGNILERFSAQQFPDLHSELNLSSLELGDSALYFCASSGGGTAGELFFGEGSRLTVL.